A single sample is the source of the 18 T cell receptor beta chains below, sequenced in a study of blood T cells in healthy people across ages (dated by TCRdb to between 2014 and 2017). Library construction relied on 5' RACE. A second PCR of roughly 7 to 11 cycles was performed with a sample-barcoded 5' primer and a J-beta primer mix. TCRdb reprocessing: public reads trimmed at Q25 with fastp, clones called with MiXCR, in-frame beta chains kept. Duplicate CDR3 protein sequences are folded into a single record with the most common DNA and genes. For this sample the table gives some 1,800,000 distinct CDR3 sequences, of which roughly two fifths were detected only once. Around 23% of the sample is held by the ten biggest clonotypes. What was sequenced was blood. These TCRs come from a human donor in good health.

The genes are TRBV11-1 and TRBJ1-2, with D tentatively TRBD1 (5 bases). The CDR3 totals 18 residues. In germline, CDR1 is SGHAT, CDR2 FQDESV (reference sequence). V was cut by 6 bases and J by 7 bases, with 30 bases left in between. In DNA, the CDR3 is TGTGCCAGCAGACGAACCCCCCCACAGACAGCCAGAGATGGTGGCTACACCTTC. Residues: CASRRTPPQTARDGGYTF.

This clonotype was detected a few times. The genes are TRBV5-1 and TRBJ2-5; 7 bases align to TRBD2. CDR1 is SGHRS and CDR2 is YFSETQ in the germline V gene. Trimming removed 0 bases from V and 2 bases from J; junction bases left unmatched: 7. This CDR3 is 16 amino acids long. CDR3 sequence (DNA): TGCGCCAGCAGCTTGGAAGCGGGGATCGGGCAAGAGACCCAGTACTTC. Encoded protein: CASSLEAGIGQETQYF.

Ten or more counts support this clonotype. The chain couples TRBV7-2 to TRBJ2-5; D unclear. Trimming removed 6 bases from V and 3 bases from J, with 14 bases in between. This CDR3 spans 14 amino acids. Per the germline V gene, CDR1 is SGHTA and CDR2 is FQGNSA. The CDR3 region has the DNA TGTGCCAGCAGTTATTCGCGGACGGAAGAGACCCAGTACTTC. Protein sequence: CASSYSRTEETQYF.

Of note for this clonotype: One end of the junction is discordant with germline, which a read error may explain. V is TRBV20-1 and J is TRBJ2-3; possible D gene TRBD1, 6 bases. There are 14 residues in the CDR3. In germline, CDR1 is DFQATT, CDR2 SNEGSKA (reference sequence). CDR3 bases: TGCAGTGCTAGTTTCAGACAGGCCACAGACACGCAGTATTTT. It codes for CSASFRQATDTQYF.

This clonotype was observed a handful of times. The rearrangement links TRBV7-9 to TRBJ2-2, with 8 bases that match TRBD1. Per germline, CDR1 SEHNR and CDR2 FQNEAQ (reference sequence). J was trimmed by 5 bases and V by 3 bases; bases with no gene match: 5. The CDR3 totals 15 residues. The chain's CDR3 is CASSLLTGDTGELFF. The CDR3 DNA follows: TGTGCCAGCAGCTTGTTGACAGGGGATACCGGGGAGCTGTTTTTT. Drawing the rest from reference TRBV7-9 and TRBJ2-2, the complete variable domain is DTGVSQNPRHKITKRGQNVTFRCDPISEHNRLYWYRQTLGQGPEFLTYFQNEAQLEKSRLLSDRFSAERPKGSFSTLEIQRTEQGDSAMYLCASSLLTGDTGELFFGEGSRLTVL.

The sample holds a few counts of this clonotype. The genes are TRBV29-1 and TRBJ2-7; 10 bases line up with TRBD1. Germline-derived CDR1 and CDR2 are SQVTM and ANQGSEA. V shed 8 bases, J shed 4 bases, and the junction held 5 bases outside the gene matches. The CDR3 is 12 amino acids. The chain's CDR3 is CSITGQGYEQYF. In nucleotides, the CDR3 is TGCAGCATCACGGGACAGGGGTACGAGCAGTACTTC.

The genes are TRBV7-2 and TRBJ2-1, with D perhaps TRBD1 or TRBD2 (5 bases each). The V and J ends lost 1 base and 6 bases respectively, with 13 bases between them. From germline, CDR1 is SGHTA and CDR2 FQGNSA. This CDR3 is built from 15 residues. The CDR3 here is CASSLGPGTVNEQFF. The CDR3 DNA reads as TGTGCCAGCAGCTTAGGCCCAGGGACCGTCAATGAGCAGTTCTTC.

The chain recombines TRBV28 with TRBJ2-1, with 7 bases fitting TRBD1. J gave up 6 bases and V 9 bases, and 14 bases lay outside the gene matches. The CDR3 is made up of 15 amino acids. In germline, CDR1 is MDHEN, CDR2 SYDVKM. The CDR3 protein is CASTLQGFPGNEQFF. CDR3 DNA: TGTGCCAGTACTTTACAGGGGTTCCCGGGCAATGAGCAGTTCTTC.

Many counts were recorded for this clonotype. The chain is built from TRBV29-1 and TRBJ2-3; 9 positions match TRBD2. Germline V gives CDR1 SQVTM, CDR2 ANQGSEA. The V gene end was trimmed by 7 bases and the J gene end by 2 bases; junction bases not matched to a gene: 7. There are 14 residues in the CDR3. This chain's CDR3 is CSGQRGETTDTQYF. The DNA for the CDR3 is TGCAGCGGCCAGCGGGGGGAAACCACAGATACGCAGTATTTT.

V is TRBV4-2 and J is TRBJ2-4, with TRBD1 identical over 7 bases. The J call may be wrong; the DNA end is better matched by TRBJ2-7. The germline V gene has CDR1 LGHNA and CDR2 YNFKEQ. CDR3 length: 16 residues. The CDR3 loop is CASSQADGTVSYEQYF. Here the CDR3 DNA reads TGTGCCAGCAGCCAAGCCGACGGGACAGTCTCCTACGAGCAGTACTTC.

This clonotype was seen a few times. The CDR3 protein is CASSQDFDGGYEQYF. CDR3 DNA sequence: TGCGCCAGCAGCCAAGATTTCGATGGGGGGTACGAGCAGTACTTC. V usage is TRBV4-3 and J usage is TRBJ2-7; weak D call: TRBD2 (6 bases). V lost 0 bases, J lost 4 bases, and 13 bases lay in between. Per the germline V gene, CDR1 is LGHNA and CDR2 is YSLEER. The CDR3 loop spans 15 amino acids.

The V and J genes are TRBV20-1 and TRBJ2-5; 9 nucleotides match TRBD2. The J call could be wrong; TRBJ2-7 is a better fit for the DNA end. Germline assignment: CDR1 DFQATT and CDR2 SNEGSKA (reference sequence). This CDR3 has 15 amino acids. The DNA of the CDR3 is TGCAGTGCTAGATCCGAGGTAGCGGGGGCCTACGAGCAGTACTTC. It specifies CSARSEVAGAYEQYF.

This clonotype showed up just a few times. CDR3 DNA sequence: TGTGCCAGCAGCTTAAGGGGAACAACCAGAACAGATACGCAGTATTTT. Translation: CASSLRGTTRTDTQYF. The V gene is TRBV7-2, the J gene TRBJ2-3, with D maybe TRBD1 (5 bases). The ends were cut back, 2 bases at V and 3 bases at J, with 15 bases in the middle. The length of the CDR3 is 16 residues. CDR1 is SGHTA and CDR2 is FQGNSA in the germline V gene.

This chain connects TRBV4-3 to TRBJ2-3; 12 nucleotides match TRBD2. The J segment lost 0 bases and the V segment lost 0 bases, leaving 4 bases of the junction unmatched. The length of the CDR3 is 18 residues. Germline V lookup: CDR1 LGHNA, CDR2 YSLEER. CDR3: CASSQDLLAGGSTDTQYF. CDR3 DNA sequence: TGCGCCAGCAGCCAAGATCTGCTAGCGGGGGGGAGCACAGATACGCAGTATTTT.

The CDR3, as DNA: TGCAGCGTTGTACATATAGGAAACTATGGCTACACCTTC. This gives the protein CSVVHIGNYGYTF. V usage is TRBV29-1 and J usage is TRBJ1-2, with D uncertain. Germline V gene data show CDR1 as SQVTM and CDR2 as ANQGSEA. This CDR3 is built from 13 residues. V lost 4 bases to trimming and J lost 2 bases, with 11 bases between them.

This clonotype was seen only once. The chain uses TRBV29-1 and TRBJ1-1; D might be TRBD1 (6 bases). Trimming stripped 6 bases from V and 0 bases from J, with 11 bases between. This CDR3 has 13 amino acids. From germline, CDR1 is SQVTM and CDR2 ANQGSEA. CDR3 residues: CSVGGHMNTEAFF. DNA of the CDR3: TGCAGCGTGGGGGGCCATATGAACACTGAAGCTTTCTTT. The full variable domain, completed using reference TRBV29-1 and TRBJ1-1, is SAVISQKPSRDICQRGTSLTIQCQVDSQVTMMFWYRQQPGQSLTLIATANQGSEATYESGFVIDKFPISRPNLTFSTLTVSNMSPEDSSIYLCSVGGHMNTEAFFGQGTRLTVV.

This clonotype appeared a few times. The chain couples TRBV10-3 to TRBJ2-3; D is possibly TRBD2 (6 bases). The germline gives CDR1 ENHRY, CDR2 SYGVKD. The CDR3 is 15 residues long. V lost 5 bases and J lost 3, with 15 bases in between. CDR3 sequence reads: CAISPSAQGTDTQYF. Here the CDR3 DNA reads TGTGCCATCAGTCCTAGCGCCCAAGGTACAGATACGCAGTATTTT.

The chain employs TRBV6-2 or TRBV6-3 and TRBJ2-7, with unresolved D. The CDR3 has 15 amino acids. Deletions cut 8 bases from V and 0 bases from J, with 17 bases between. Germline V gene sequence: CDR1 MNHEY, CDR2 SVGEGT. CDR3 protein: CASVTNQAASYEQYF. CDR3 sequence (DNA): TGTGCCAGCGTCACTAACCAGGCCGCCTCCTACGAGCAGTACTTC.